This is a list of T cell receptor beta chains from one sample in a study of shared clonotypes between healthy human individuals. Sequenced by immunoSEQ multiplex PCR; TCRdb stores in-frame clones only, minus some. This table has about 2.4 million clones, 80% to 95% appearing once. The sample consisted of naive CD4+ T cells from PBMCs. Source of these receptors: a young man in good health. Some clones in this sample may be carry-over from other donors' samples. The CDR3 runs from the conserved cysteine through the conserved F or W. Fields, in order: CDR3 length, clone size, V gene, J gene, D gene, CDR3 protein, CDR3 DNA. D genes are given only for firm matches. Some rows have no size entry. The others give once, few or many, or a class for an expanded clone.

>15|NA|TRBV29-1|TRBJ2-1|NA
CSVEAGTPRVGEQFF
TGCAGCGTTGAAGCCGGGACTCCGAGAGTTGGGGAGCAGTTCTTC
>16|once|TRBV5-4|TRBJ1-1|TRBD1
CASSVTGGEGWTEAFF
TGTGCCAGCAGCGTTACAGGGGGCGAAGGTTGGACTGAAGCTTTCTTT
>15|few|TRBV2|TRBJ1-5|NA
CASSLQLISNQPQHF
TGTGCCAGCAGTCTCCAACTAATTAGCAATCAGCCCCAGCATTTT
>12|NA|TRBV6-6|TRBJ2-3|NA
CASKAAGDTQYF
TGTGCCAGCAAGGCCGCGGGGGATACGCAGTATTTT
>16|NA|TRBV14|TRBJ2-5|TRBD2
CASSLLFAGGAETQYF
TGTGCCAGCAGCCTGCTCTTCGCGGGAGGGGCGGAGACCCAGTACTTC
>14|NA|TRBV18|TRBJ1-3|NA
CASSPRGSGNTIYF
TGTGCCAGCTCACCCCGGGGATCTGGAAACACCATATATTTT
>15|NA|TRBV4-1|TRBJ2-5|NA
CASSQGGGDPETQYF
TGCGCCAGCAGCCAAGGTGGCGGGGATCCGGAGACCCAGTACTTC
>15|NA|TRBV6-6|TRBJ1-1|TRBD1
CASKEEEGASKEAFF
TGTGCCAGCAAAGAAGAAGAGGGGGCGTCTAAGGAAGCTTTCTTT
>14|NA|TRBV5-1|TRBJ1-2|TRBD1
CASRTGTGAGGYTF
TGCGCCAGCAGGACCGGGACAGGGGCAGGCGGCTACACCTTC
>15|once|TRBV13|TRBJ1-2|NA
CASSFFLGSNYGYTF
TGTGCCAGCAGCTTCTTCCTAGGGTCCAACTATGGCTACACCTTC
>13|NA|TRBV29-1|TRBJ2-7|TRBD2
CSVESGVAYEQYF
TGCAGCGTTGAGAGCGGGGTCGCCTACGAGCAGTACTTC
>17|NA|TRBV28|TRBJ2-7|NA
CASSFPLSSQGRYEQYF
TGTGCCAGCAGTTTTCCCCTCTCGTCTCAGGGGAGGTACGAGCAGTACTTC